This T cell receptor beta chain appears in the sequencing data of a study of T cell responses to AZD1222 COVID-19 vaccine. Trimming cost V 6 bases and J 7 bases, with 19 bases left between them. Germline loops: CDR1 MNHEY, CDR2 SVGEGT. The CDR3 contains 15 residues. The method was immunoSEQ multiplex PCR; TCRdb's version includes in-frame clones alone and lacks a portion of them. Of some 150,000 clones listed, 85% to 90% are singletons. A word on this clone: The antigen remains unidentified.

Study findings and constraints: Only a handful of AZD1222 recipients tested seropositive at baseline.

Sequenced here: peripheral blood, sampled 28 days after the second dose of the MenACWY control vaccine. The origin of this receptor is an adult who received the MenACWY meningococcal vaccine as a control. The V gene is TRBV6-2 or TRBV6-3, the J gene TRBJ1-5, with D uncertain. CDR3 nucleotides: TGTGCCAGCAGCTCCCTAGGGCCGAAAAGCCAGCCCCAGCATTTT. It specifies CASSSLGPKSQPQHF.